This T cell receptor (beta chain) appears in the sequencing data of a study of OX40 agonist ivuxolimab in advanced cancers. In the study overall: Aged about 23 to 80 with a mean of roughly 63 years, they were 82.7% male. Three patients, one with hepatocellular carcinoma and two with cutaneous melanoma, achieved partial responses.

Clones were read by immunoSEQ multiplex PCR, and TCRdb kept only the in-frame ones, dropping some. Among 57,000 or so clones listed, 70% to 90% were seen once. Patients were ineligible given autoimmune disease history or systemic immunosuppression. The V end was cut by 8 bases, the J end by 9 bases, with 14 bases between. The length of the CDR3 is 13 residues. The V gene's germline CDR1 is MNHNS and CDR2 SASEGT. The V call is TRBV6-1, the J call TRBJ1-6; D is unresolved. The TCR sequence derives from an adult with an advanced solid tumor such as melanoma, head and neck, liver or kidney cancer. Sequencing was performed on CD4+ or CD8+ T cells sorted from blood, taken in a trial of the OX40 agonist ivuxolimab. CDR3 loop: CASSVSRGSPLHF. CDR3 DNA: TGTGCCAGCTCTGTATCACGGGGTTCACCCCTCCACTTT.